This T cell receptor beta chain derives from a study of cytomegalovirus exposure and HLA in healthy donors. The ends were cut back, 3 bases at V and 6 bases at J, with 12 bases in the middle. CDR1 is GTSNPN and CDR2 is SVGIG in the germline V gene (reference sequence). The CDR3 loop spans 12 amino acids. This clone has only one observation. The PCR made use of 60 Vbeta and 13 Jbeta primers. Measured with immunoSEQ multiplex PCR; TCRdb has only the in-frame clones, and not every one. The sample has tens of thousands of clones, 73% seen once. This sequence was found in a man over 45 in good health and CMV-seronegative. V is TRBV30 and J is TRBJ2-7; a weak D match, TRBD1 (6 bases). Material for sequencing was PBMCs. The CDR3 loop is CAWRYRVAEQYF. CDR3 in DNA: TGTGCCTGGAGATACAGGGTGGCCGAGCAGTACTTC.